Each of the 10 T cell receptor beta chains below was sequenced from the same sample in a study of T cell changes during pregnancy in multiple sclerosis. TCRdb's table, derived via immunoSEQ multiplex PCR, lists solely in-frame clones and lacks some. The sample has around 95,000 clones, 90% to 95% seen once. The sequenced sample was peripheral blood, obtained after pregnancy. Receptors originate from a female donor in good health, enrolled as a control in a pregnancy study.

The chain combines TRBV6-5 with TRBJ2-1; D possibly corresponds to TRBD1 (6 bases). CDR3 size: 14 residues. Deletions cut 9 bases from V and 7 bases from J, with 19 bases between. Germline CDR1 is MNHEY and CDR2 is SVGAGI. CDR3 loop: CASTTGHLTNEQFF. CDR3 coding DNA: TGTGCCAGTACAACGGGACACTTGACGAATGAGCAGTTCTTC.

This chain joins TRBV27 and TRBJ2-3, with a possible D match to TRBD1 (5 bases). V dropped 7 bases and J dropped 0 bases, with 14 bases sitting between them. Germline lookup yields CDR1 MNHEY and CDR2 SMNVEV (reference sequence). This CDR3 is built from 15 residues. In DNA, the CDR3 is TGTGCCAGCAACTTTAGGGGTACTAGCACAGATACGCAGTATTTT. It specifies CASNFRGTSTDTQYF.

The CDR3 nucleotides are TGTGCCAGCTCACGAGCAGGGGATATCTACAATGAGCAGTTCTTC. The encoded protein is CASSRAGDIYNEQFF. The chain joins TRBV18 to TRBJ2-1, with D possibly TRBD1 on 6 matching bases. The germline V and J ends were trimmed by 4 bases and 3 bases, with 13 bases remaining between them. In germline, CDR1 is KGHSH, CDR2 LQKENI. This CDR3 is built from 15 residues.

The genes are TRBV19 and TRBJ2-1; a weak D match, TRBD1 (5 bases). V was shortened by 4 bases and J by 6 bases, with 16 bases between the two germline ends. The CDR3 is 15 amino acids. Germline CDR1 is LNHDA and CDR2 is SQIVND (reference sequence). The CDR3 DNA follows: TGTGCCAGTAGTACCCCGTCATTAAGGGGCAATGAGCAGTTCTTC. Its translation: CASSTPSLRGNEQFF.

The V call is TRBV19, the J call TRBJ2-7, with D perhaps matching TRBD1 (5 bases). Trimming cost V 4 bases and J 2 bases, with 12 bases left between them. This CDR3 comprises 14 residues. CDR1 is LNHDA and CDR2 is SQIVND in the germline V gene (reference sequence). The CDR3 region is CASSRGLTAYEQYF. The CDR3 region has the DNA TGTGCCAGTAGTAGGGGCTTGACAGCCTACGAGCAGTACTTC.

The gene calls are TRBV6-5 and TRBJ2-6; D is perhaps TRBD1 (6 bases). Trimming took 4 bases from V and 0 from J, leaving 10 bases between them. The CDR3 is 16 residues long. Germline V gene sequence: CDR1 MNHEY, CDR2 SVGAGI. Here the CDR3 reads CASSLGHRSGANVLTF. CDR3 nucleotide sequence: TGTGCCAGCAGTTTGGGACATCGCTCTGGGGCCAACGTCCTGACTTTC.

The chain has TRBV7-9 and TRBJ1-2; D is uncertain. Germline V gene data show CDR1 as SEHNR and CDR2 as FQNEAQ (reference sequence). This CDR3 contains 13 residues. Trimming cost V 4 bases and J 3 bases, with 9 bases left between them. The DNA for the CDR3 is TGTGCCAGCAGCTCGGGGTTCGACTATGGCTACACCTTC. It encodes CASSSGFDYGYTF.

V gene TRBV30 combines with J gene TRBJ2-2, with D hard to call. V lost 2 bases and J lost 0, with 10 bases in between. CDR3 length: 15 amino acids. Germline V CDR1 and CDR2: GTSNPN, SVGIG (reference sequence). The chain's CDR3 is CAWSLQTTNTGELFF. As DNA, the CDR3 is TGTGCCTGGAGTTTACAGACCACGAACACCGGGGAGCTGTTTTTT.

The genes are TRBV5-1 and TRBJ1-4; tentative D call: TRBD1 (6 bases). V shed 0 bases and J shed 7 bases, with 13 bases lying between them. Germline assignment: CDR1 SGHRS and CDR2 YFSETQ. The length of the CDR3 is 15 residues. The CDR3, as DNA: TGCGCCAGCAGCTTGGCGGCAGGGGCATCTGAAAAACTGTTTTTT. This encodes CASSLAAGASEKLFF.

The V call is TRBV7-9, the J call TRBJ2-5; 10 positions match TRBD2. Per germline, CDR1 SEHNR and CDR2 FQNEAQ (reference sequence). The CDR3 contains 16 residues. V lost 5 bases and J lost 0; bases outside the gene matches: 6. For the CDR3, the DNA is TGTGCCAGCAGCGAAAGACTAGCGGGCTACCAAGAGACCCAGTACTTC. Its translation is CASSERLAGYQETQYF.